This entry is about one T cell receptor (beta chain). Its target is not known. TCRdb's copy holds only in-frame clones and misses some; the assay was immunoSEQ multiplex PCR. The sample has approximately 110,000 clones; about 81% are singletons. This CDR3 contains 15 residues. The germline CDR1 and CDR2 sequences are LGHNA and YSLEER. V was pared by 4 bases and J by 0 bases, with 9 bases between. This sample is part of a study of T cell responses to AZD1222 COVID-19 vaccine. General observations from the study: Repertoires were obtained solely post-peak T cell response. Donors in the cohort were predominantly white British and more often female, and clonal diversity was possibly underestimated. Per reports, nearly half of all spike-specific TCRs target regions that are unmutated in variants. Mapped onto spike, vaccine-associated CD4 TCRs spanned it and were dominant at 160-218 and 743-854.

The clonotype was recovered from an adult in good health. The starting material was peripheral blood, obtained on day 0 of AZD1222 vaccination. The rearrangement joins TRBV4-3 to TRBJ1-4; D is unresolved. CDR3: CASSREVATNEKLFF. The CDR3 coding sequence is TGCGCCAGCAGCCGAGAGGTCGCAACTAATGAAAAACTGTTTTTT.